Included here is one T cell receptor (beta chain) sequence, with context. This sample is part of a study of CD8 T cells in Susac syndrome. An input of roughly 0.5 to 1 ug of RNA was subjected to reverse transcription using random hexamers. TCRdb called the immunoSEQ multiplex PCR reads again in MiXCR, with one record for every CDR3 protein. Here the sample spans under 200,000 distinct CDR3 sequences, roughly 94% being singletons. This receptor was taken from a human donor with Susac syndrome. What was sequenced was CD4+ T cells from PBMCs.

The chain's CDR3 is CASSPDMGGHEQYF. CDR3 nucleotide sequence: TGTGCCAGCAGCCCAGACATGGGGGGGCACGAGCAGTACTTC. This chain links TRBV3-1 with TRBJ2-7, with D possibly being TRBD2 (7 bases). The CDR3 consists of 14 residues. V was pared by 4 bases and J by 5 bases, with 15 bases between. In germline, CDR1 is LGHDT, CDR2 YNNKEL (reference sequence).